The T cell receptor (beta chain) described here comes from a study of blood T cells in healthy people across ages. For the study at large: Capture by template switching was about one barcoded beta molecule per two T cells.

Study results and caveats: TCR beta diversity per million T cells fell roughly linearly with age.

A sample-barcoded 5' primer and a J-beta primer mix were used in a second PCR of roughly 7 to 11 cycles. TCRdb ran MiXCR on the 5' RACE reads and lists one entry per CDR3 protein. Of more than 600,000 distinct CDR3 sequences listed, around a quarter are singletons. Losses at the gene ends were 0 bases for V and 0 bases for J; bases not matched to a gene: 4. Looked up from germline, CDR1 is LGHNA and CDR2 is YNFKEQ. The CDR3 has 16 residues. As to this clonotype: Antigen specificity is unknown.

This sample was shared with a second study, whose subject was T cells of mothers and their children. As reported in that work: An overlap that was slightly higher, though non-significant, was seen in related mother-child pairs versus unrelated pairs.

Sequencing was done on a sample of blood. This rearrangement joins TRBV4-2 to TRBJ2-5, with 7 bases identical to TRBD2. The sequence was collected from a boy between 10 and 17 years old in good health. The CDR3 reads CASSQDLRENQETQYF. The CDR3 DNA reads as TGTGCCAGCAGCCAAGACTTGCGGGAGAACCAAGAGACCCAGTACTTC.